A selection of T cell receptor beta chains follows, all from one sample in a study of T cell changes during pregnancy in multiple sclerosis. Produced via immunoSEQ multiplex PCR; TCRdb's table is partial and in-frame only. The table shows around 50,000 clones, with about 92% occurring only once. The sequencing here drew on CD8+ T cells from peripheral blood mononuclear cells, taken in the second trimester of pregnancy. The origin of the receptors is a female donor with multiple sclerosis, enrolled in a pregnancy study. Each CDR3 is given without its conserved first and last residue. Clone size is given for some rows only: seen once, a few or many times, or a class if the clone is expanded.

abundance: -
j_gene: TRBJ2-7
v_gene: TRBV11-2
CDR3aa: ASSLERDEQY

abundance: -
j_gene: TRBJ1-4
v_gene: TRBV7-9
CDR3aa: ASSLVQGLELF

abundance: -
j_gene: TRBJ2-1
v_gene: TRBV11-2
CDR3aa: ASSPYSGRPNNEQF

abundance: -
j_gene: TRBJ1-4
v_gene: TRBV7-9
CDR3aa: ASSLDTGRGEKLF

abundance: -
j_gene: TRBJ1-1
v_gene: TRBV13
CDR3aa: ASSSQRRGTEAF

abundance: -
j_gene: TRBJ2-7
v_gene: TRBV7-9
CDR3aa: ASSLDRGSDEQY

abundance: -
j_gene: TRBJ1-1
v_gene: TRBV4-2
CDR3aa: ASSTPHSKINTEAF

abundance: -
j_gene: TRBJ2-1
v_gene: TRBV27
CDR3aa: ASSFSGTLSHNEQF

abundance: -
j_gene: TRBJ2-7
v_gene: TRBV10-1
CDR3aa: ASSLRDRTYEQY

abundance: once
j_gene: TRBJ2-5
v_gene: TRBV30
CDR3aa: ALVHTGGIQETQY

abundance: -
j_gene: TRBJ2-3
v_gene: TRBV28
CDR3aa: ASTSTSADTQY

abundance: -
j_gene: TRBJ1-6
v_gene: TRBV4-1
CDR3aa: ASSPSTQGRVNSPLH

abundance: -
j_gene: TRBJ2-1
v_gene: TRBV27
CDR3aa: ASSLSGPNNEQF

abundance: -
j_gene: TRBJ2-1
v_gene: TRBV7-8
CDR3aa: ASSTGTGTGSYNEQF

abundance: -
j_gene: TRBJ2-7
v_gene: TRBV5-5
CDR3aa: ASSLPTGRSYEQY

abundance: -
j_gene: TRBJ1-1
v_gene: TRBV7-9
CDR3aa: ASSLAYGQGEAF